Following are 19 T cell receptor beta chains from one sample sequenced in a study of T cell responses to AZD1222 COVID-19 vaccine (dated by TCRdb to the early 2020s). The library was produced with the immunoSEQ multiplex PCR assay. Here the immuneACCESS table is served through TCRdb, limited to in-frame sequences with V and J called. Missing clones are a known gap in these copies; in checked studies unresolved V genes cover under half, and the rest lacks a known reason. Counted in this sample were about 140,000 clones; approximately 90% of them appeared once. The top ten clonotypes cover 2.5% to 3.5% of the sample. Per the publication, the time point label means: about 28 days (+/-7) after the second vaccine dose. Material: peripheral blood, obtained 28 days after the second AZD1222 dose. These receptors were collected from an adult who received the AZD1222 COVID-19 vaccine.

V gene TRBV18 combines with J gene TRBJ2-7; no definite D call. The ends were cut back, 3 bases at V and 4 bases at J, with 22 bases in the middle. In germline, CDR1 is KGHSH, CDR2 LQKENI. This CDR3 comprises 17 residues. CDR3 DNA sequence: TGTGCCAGCTCACCGTCCCAAAGGCCCCCGAACAAATACGAGCAGTACTTC. Translating gives CASSPSQRPPNKYEQYF.

This chain connects TRBV10-1 to TRBJ2-3, with D tentatively TRBD1 (6 bases). V was clipped by 0 bases and J by 5 bases, with 6 bases between them. Germline values: CDR1 WNHNN, CDR2 SYGVQD (reference sequence). The CDR3 has 13 residues. The CDR3: CASSESQGDTQYF. CDR3 nucleotide sequence: TGCGCCAGCAGTGAGTCACAGGGAGATACGCAGTATTTT.

J is TRBJ2-5 and V is TRBV10-3; no reliable D call. There are 12 residues in the CDR3. The V end lost 3 bases, the J end lost 3 bases, and 5 bases lay between the germline ends. Germline CDR1 ENHRY, CDR2 SYGVKD. Here the CDR3 DNA reads TGTGCCATCAGTGATTCTAAAGAGACCCAGTACTTC. It is translated as CAISDSKETQYF.

The V and J genes are TRBV6-5 and TRBJ1-6, with D tentatively TRBD1 (5 bases). Germline V gene lookup returns CDR1 MNHEY and CDR2 SVGAGI. The CDR3 is 15 residues long. V was cut by 6 bases and J by 4 bases, with 13 bases left in between. The chain's CDR3 is CASSREGPYNSPLHF. The DNA of the CDR3 is TGTGCCAGCAGCAGGGAGGGGCCTTATAATTCACCCCTCCACTTT.

The count of this clone is one. The chain joins TRBV10-2 to TRBJ2-5; TRBD2 matches at 14 bases. Per the germline V gene, CDR1 is WSHSY and CDR2 is SAAADI. Trimming removed 3 bases from V and 1 base from J; junction bases left unmatched: 4. The CDR3 length is 17 residues. CDR3 sequence: CASSDPGLAGGQETQYF. The CDR3 coding sequence is TGCGCCAGCAGTGACCCAGGACTAGCGGGGGGCCAAGAGACCCAGTACTTC.

This rearrangement joins TRBV10-1 to TRBJ2-3; TRBD2 matches 9 bases. The CDR3 totals 16 residues. With V trimmed by 3 bases and J by 4 bases, 8 bases remained unmatched. Germline CDR1 WNHNN, CDR2 SYGVQD (reference sequence). The CDR3 reads CASSDLAGFVSDTQYF. The CDR3 region has the DNA TGCGCCAGCAGTGACCTAGCGGGGTTCGTTTCAGATACGCAGTATTTT.

The chain carries TRBV5-1 and TRBJ2-2, with a tentative D call TRBD2 (6 bases). This CDR3 is 17 amino acids long. Trimming removed 0 bases at V and 1 base at J, with 13 bases between. CDR1 and CDR2 (germline): SGHRS, YFSETQ. DNA for the CDR3: TGCGCCAGCAGCTTGGTCCGGACCGGGGGGAACACCGGGGAGCTGTTTTTT. The encoded protein is CASSLVRTGGNTGELFF.

The chain recombines TRBV7-9 with TRBJ1-1; no definite D call. Germline V gives CDR1 SEHNR, CDR2 FQNEAQ (reference sequence). CDR3 length: 12 amino acids. Deletions cut 3 bases from V and 11 bases from J, with 13 bases between. CDR3 bases: TGTGCCAGCAGCTTTGGGGTTCGCCCGGCTTTCTTT. Amino acid sequence: CASSFGVRPAFF. The whole variable domain, filled in from reference TRBV7-9 and TRBJ1-1, reads DTGVSQNPRHKITKRGQNVTFRCDPISEHNRLYWYRQTLGQGPEFLTYFQNEAQLEKSRLLSDRFSAERPKGSFSTLEIQRTEQGDSAMYLCASSFGVRPAFFGQGTRLTVV.

Here the CDR3 DNA reads TGTGCCAGTAGTATTTCTTCAGCCTACGAGCAGTACTTC. It specifies CASSISSAYEQYF. The rearrangement uses TRBV19 and TRBJ2-7; D is unclear. The V gene lost 3 bases and the J gene lost 2 bases, with 8 bases spanning the gap. Looked up from germline, CDR1 is LNHDA and CDR2 is SQIVND (reference sequence). This CDR3 region has 13 residues.

The rearrangement joins TRBV28 to TRBJ1-4; 9 nucleotides agree with TRBD1. Trimming removed 5 bases from V and 7 bases from J; junction bases left unmatched: 8. Germline assignment: CDR1 MDHEN and CDR2 SYDVKM. The CDR3 spans 15 residues. The CDR3 sequence is CASSPPGQGGEKLFF. CDR3 sequence (DNA): TGTGCCAGCAGTCCACCGGGACAGGGAGGTGAAAAACTGTTTTTT.

The V and J genes are TRBV11-3 and TRBJ2-1, with unresolved D. CDR1 and CDR2 from the germline V gene are SGHNT and YENEEA. The CDR3 is 14 residues long. V was cut by 2 bases and J by 4 bases, with 9 bases left in between. CDR3 amino acids: CASSLPGLYNEQFF. The CDR3 DNA follows: TGTGCCAGCAGCTTACCGGGTCTTTACAATGAGCAGTTCTTC.

The chain uses TRBV21-1 and TRBJ2-1; the D call TRBD1 from the table was never checked on the DNA. TRBV21-1 is reported as a pseudogene. This CDR3 spans 14 amino acids. CDR3 sequence: CARPADRGDGEQFF. The DNA of the CDR3 is TGTGCCAGACCGGCGGACAGGGGCGACGGGGAGCAGTTCTTC.

The rearrangement uses TRBV10-3 and TRBJ2-7, with D possibly called TRBD1 or TRBD2 (5 bases each). Deletions cut 2 bases from V and 7 bases from J, with 12 bases between. The CDR3 length is 13 residues. The germline CDR1 and CDR2 sequences are ENHRY and SYGVKD. CDR3 amino acids: CAISEGDPVEQYF. The CDR3 nucleotides read TGTGCCATCAGTGAGGGGGACCCCGTAGAGCAGTACTTC.

DNA for the CDR3: TGTGCCTGGAGTCCAAGCTCCTATAATTCACCCCTCCACTTT. As protein: CAWSPSSYNSPLHF. V is TRBV30 and J is TRBJ1-6; D is ambiguous. V gave up 2 bases and J gave up 0 bases, with 5 bases separating them. The CDR3 is made up of 14 amino acids. Germline V CDR1 and CDR2: GTSNPN, SVGIG (reference sequence).

This clone was found a few times. The rearrangement joins TRBV28 to TRBJ2-2; the match to TRBD1 covers 9 bases. The CDR3 has 15 amino acids. Trimming took 4 bases from V and 6 from J; bases not matched to a gene: 6. CDR1 MDHEN and CDR2 SYDVKM come from the germline V gene. For the CDR3, the DNA is TGTGCCAGCAGTTATGGACAGGGGATCCCCGGGGAGCTGTTTTTT. As protein: CASSYGQGIPGELFF. The variable domain in full, completed from reference TRBV28 and TRBJ2-2, reads DVKVTQSSRYLVKRTGEKVFLECVQDMDHENMFWYRQDPGLGLRLIYFSYDVKMKEKGDIPEGYSVSREKKERFSLILESASTNQTSMYLCASSYGQGIPGELFFGEGSRLTVL.

The rearrangement uses TRBV7-2 and TRBJ2-7; 8 bases are a match to TRBD1. The CDR3 totals 13 residues. Germline-derived CDR1 and CDR2 are SGHTA and FQGNSA. V dropped 4 bases and J dropped 9; count of bases not matched to a gene: 8. CDR3 DNA sequence: TGTGCCAGCAGCTCACGGACAGGGCAACGGCAGTACTTC. As protein: CASSSRTGQRQYF.

V is TRBV3-1 (or the pseudogene TRBV3-2) and J is TRBJ2-7, with D perhaps TRBD1 (6 bases). V lost 4 bases and J 3 bases, leaving 16 bases between the germline ends. Germline-derived CDR1 and CDR2 are LGHDT and YNNKEL (reference sequence). The CDR3 has 15 residues. CDR3 bases: TGTGCCAGCAGCCGAGCAACCGGGACATTCTACGAGCAGTACTTC. Translated: CASSRATGTFYEQYF.

The CDR3 protein is CASSQDREGPGELFF. The CDR3 DNA sequence: TGTGCCAGCAGCCAAGACAGGGAAGGACCGGGGGAGCTGTTTTTT. The chain carries TRBV3-1 (or the pseudogene TRBV3-2) and TRBJ2-2, with D possibly being TRBD1 (5 bases). V shed 0 bases and J shed 8 bases, with 13 bases lying between them. The CDR3 sequence is 15 residues long. Germline CDR1 is LGHDT and CDR2 is YNNKEL (reference sequence).

This clone was recorded only once. The rearrangement joins TRBV7-3 to TRBJ1-1; 10 bases map to TRBD1. V was clipped by 7 bases and J by 5 bases; unmatched bases: 4. Per the germline V gene, CDR1 is SGHTA and CDR2 is FQGTGA. This CDR3 is built from 13 residues. The CDR3 bases are TGTGCCAGCACGAAGGACAGGGGGACTGAAGCTTTCTTT. Its translation is CASTKDRGTEAFF.